This T cell receptor (beta chain) is from a study of cytomegalovirus exposure and HLA in healthy donors. Overall study results and limits: Whilst most TCR sequences proved rare, a subset of public TCRs occurred across many donors.

Some clones are missing from TCRdb's copy, which holds only in-frame ones; the method was immunoSEQ multiplex PCR. The sample includes approximately 180,000 clones, about 82% of them seen just once. As to this clone: Antigen specificity is unknown.

Germline CDR1 reads MDHEN; CDR2 reads SYDVKM. The CDR3 is 15 amino acids. The ends were cut back, 6 bases at V and 6 bases at J, with 18 bases in the middle. The sample comprised PBMCs. J is TRBJ1-5 and V is TRBV28; D uncertain. This receptor was taken from a woman aged 18-29 years in good health and CMV-seronegative. The CDR3 loop is CASRLVYGVFQPQHF. CDR3 sequence (DNA): TGTGCCAGCAGATTAGTTTACGGGGTTTTTCAGCCCCAGCATTTT.